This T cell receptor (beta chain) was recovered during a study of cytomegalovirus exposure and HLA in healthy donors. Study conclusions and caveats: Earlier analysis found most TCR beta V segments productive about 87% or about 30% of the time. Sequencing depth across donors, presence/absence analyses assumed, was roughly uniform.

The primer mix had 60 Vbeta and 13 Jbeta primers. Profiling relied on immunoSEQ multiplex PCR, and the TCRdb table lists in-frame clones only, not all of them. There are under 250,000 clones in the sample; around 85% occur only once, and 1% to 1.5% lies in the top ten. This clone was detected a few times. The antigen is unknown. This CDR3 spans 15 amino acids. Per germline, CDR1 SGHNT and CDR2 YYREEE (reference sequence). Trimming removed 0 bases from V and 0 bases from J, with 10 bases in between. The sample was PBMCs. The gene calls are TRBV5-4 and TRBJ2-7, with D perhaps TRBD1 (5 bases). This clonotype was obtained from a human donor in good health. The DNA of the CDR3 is TGTGCCAGCAGCTTGGTAGGGGAAGCCTCCTACGAGCAGTACTTC. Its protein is CASSLVGEASYEQYF.